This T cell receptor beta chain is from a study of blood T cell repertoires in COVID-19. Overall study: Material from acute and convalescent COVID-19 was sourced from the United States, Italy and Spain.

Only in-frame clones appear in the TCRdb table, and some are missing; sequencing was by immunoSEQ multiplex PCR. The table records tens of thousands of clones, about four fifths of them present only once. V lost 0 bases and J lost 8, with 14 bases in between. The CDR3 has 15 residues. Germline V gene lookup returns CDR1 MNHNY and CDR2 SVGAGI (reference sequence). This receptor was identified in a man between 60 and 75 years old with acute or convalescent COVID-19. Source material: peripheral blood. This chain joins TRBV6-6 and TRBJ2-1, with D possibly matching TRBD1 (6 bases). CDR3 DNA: TGTGCCAGCAGTTACTCGATCTCCGCAGGGGATGAGCAGTTCTTC. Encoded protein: CASSYSISAGDEQFF.